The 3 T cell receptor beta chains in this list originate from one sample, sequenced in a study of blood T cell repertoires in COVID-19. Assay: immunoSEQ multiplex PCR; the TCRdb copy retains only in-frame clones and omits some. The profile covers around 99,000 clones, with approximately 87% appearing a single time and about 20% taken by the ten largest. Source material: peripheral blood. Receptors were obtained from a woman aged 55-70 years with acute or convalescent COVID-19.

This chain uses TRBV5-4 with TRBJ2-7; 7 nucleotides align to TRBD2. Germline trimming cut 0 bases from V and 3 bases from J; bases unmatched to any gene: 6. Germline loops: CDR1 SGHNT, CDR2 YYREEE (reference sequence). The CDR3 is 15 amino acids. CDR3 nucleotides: TGTGCCAGCAGCTTGGATGGGGGGGGAAACTACGAGCAGTACTTC. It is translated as CASSLDGGGNYEQYF.

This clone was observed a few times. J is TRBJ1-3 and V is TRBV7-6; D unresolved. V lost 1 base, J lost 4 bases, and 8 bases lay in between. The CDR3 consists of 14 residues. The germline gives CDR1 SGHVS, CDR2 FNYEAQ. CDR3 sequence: CASSLGGAGNTIYF. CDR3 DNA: TGTGCCAGCAGCTTAGGAGGAGCAGGAAACACCATATATTTT.

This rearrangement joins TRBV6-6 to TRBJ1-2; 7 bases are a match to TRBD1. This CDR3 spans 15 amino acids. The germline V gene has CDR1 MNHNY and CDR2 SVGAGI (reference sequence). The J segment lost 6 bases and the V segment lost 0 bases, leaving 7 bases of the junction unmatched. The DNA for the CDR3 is TGTGCCAGCAGTTACTCGAGGACAGGAGAGAATGGCTACACCTTC. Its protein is CASSYSRTGENGYTF.